The source of this T cell receptor beta chain is a study of cytomegalovirus exposure and HLA in healthy donors. About the research overall: Out of 398 genotyped donors, less than 85% belonged to the Caucasian-associated ancestry cluster. Regarding the study as a whole: Earlier findings revealed that most TCR beta V segments proved productive either about 90% or about 30% of the time.

On this clone itself: Its target is not known.

Primers: 60 Vbeta forward and 13 Jbeta reverse. As originally analysed: Unique TCR beta chains totaled some 78 million in a later count, with approximately 10 million of them shared. Profiled with immunoSEQ multiplex PCR; TCRdb holds only in-frame clones, not every one. That table furnishes V, J and clone size, whereas the DNA furnished D and trimming. The sample yields about 95,000 clones, 70% seen once. The CDR3 runs 14 residues. V was cut by 0 bases and J by 5 bases, with 10 bases left in between. Germline V gene lookup returns CDR1 LNHNV and CDR2 YYDKDF (reference sequence). The chain is built from TRBV15 and TRBJ1-1; D not resolved. The sequence came from a woman between 45 and 60 years old in good health and CMV-seropositive. The sample consisted of PBMCs. CDR3 coding DNA: TGTGCCACCAGCAGAGATCGGGTAGGTACTGAAGCTTTCTTT. Its protein is CATSRDRVGTEAFF.